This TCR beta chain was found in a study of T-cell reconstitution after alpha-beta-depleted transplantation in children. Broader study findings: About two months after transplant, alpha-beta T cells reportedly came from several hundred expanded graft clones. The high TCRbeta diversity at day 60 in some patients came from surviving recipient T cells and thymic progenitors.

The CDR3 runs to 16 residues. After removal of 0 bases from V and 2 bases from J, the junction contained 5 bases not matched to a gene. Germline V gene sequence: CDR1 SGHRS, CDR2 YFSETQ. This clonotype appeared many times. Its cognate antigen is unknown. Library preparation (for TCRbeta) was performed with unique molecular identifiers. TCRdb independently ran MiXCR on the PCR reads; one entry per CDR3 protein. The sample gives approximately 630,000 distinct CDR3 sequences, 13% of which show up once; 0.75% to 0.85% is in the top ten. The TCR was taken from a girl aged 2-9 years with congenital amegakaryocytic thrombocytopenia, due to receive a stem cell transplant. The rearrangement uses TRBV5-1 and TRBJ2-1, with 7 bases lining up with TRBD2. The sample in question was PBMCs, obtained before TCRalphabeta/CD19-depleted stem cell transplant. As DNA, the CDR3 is TGCGCCAGCAGCTTGGGTTACAGCGGGGCCTACAATGAGCAGTTCTTC. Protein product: CASSLGYSGAYNEQFF.